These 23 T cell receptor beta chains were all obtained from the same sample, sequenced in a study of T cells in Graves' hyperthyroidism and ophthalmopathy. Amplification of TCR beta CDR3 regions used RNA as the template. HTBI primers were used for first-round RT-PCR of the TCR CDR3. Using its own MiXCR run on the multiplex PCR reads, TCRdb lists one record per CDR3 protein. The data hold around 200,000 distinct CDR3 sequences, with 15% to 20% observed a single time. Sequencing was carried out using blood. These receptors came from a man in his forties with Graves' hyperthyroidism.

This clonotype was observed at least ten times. The CDR3 loop is CASSRTASSYEQYF. DNA for the CDR3: TGTGCCAGTAGCAGGACAGCAAGCTCCTACGAGCAGTACTTC. The chain links TRBV19 to TRBJ2-7; tentative D call: TRBD1 (6 bases). Trimming took off 6 bases at V and 0 bases at J, with 12 bases between the two ends. Per the germline V gene, CDR1 is LNHDA and CDR2 is SQIVND (reference sequence). This CDR3 has 14 residues.

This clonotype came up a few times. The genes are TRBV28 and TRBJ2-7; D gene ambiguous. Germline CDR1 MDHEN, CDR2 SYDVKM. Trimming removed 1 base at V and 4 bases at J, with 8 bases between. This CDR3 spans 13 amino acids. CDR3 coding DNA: TGTGCCAGCAGTTTATCCACGGGTTACGAGCAGTACTTC. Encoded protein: CASSLSTGYEQYF. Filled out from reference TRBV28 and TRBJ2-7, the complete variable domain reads DVKVTQSSRYLVKRTGEKVFLECVQDMDHENMFWYRQDPGLGLRLIYFSYDVKMKEKGDIPEGYSVSREKKERFSLILESASTNQTSMYLCASSLSTGYEQYFGPGTRLTVT.

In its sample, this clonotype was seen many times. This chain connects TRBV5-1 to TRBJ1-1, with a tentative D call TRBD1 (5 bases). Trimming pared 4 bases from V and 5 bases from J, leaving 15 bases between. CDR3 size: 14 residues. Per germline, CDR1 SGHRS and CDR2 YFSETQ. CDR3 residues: CASSEGAGGTEAFF. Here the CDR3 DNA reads TGCGCCAGCAGCGAAGGGGCTGGGGGAACTGAAGCTTTCTTT.

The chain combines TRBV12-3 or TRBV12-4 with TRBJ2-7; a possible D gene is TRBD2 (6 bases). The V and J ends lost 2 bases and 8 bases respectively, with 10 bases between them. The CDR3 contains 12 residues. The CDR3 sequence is CASSLSGEQQYF. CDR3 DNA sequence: TGTGCCAGCAGTTTATCGGGGGAGCAGCAGTACTTC.

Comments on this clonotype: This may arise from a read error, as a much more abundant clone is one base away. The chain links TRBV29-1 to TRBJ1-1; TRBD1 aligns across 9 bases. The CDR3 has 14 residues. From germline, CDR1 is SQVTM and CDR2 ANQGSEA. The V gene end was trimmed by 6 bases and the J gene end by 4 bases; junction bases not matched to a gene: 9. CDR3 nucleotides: TGCAGCGTGAGGGCCTCGGACAGGGGCACTGAAGCTTTCTTT. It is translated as CSVRASDRGTEAFF.

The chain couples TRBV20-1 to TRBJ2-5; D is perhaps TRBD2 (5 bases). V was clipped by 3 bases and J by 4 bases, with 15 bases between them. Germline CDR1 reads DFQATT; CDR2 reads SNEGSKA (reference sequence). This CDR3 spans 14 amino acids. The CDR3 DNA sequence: TGCAGTGCTAGGGACGGGGTAGGGTCAGAGACCCAGTACTTC. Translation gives CSARDGVGSETQYF.

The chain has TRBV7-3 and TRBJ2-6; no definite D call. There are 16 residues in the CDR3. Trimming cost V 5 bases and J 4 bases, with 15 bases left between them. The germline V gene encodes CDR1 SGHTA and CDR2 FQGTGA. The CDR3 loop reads CASSPDKASGANVLTF. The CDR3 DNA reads TGTGCCAGCAGCCCAGACAAGGCGTCAGGGGCCAACGTCCTGACTTTC. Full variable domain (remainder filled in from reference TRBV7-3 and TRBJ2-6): GAGVSQTPSNKVTEKGKYVELRCDPISGHTALYWYRQSLGQGPEFLIYFQGTGAADDSGLPNDRFFAVRPEGSVSTLKIQRTERGDSAVYLCASSPDKASGANVLTFGAGSRLTVL.

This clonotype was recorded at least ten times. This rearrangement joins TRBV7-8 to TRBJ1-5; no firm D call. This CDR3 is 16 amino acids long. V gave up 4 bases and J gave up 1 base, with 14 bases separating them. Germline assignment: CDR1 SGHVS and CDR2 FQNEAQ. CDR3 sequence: CASSSSGVGSNQPQHF. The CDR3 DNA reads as TGTGCCAGCAGCTCAAGCGGGGTTGGGAGCAATCAGCCCCAGCATTTT.

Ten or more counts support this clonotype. CDR3 nucleotides: TGTGCCAGCAGCCCAGGCGGAGGGCGGTACACCGGGGAGCTGTTTTTT. It codes for CASSPGGGRYTGELFF. The genes are TRBV28 and TRBJ2-2, with D possibly TRBD2 on 6 matching bases. This CDR3 has 16 amino acids. Germline lookup yields CDR1 MDHEN and CDR2 SYDVKM. V was clipped by 6 bases and J by 3 bases, with 17 bases between them.

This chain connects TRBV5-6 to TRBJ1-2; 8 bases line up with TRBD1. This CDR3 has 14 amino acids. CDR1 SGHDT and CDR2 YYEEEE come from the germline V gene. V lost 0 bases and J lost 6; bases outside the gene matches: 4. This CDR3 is CASSLGGRGHGYTF. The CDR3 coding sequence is TGTGCCAGCAGCTTGGGCGGCAGGGGGCATGGCTACACCTTC.

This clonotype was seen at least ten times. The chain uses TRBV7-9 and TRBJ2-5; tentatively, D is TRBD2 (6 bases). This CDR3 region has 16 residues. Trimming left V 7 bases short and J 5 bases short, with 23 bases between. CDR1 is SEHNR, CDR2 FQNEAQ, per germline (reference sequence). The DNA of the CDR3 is TGTGCCAGCACCCCGGGGTCTAGCGATCTGCGGGAGACCCAGTACTTC. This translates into CASTPGSSDLRETQYF.

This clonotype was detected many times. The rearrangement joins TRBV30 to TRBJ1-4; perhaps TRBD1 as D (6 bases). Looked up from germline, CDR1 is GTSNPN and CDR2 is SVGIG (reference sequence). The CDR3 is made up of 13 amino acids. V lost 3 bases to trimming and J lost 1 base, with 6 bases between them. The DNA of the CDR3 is TGTGCCTGGAGCAGGGGAACTAATGAAAAACTGTTTTTT. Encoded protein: CAWSRGTNEKLFF. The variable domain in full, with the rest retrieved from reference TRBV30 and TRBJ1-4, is SQTIHQWPATLVQPVGSPLSLECTVEGTSNPNLYWYRQAAGRGLQLLFYSVGIGQISSEVPQNLSASRPQDRQFILSSKKLLLSDSGFYLCAWSRGTNEKLFFGSGTQLSVL.

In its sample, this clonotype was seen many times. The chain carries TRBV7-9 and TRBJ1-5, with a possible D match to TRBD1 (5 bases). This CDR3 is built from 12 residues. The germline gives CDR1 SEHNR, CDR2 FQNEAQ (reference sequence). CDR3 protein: CWGGDSNQPQHF. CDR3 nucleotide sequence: TGTTGGGGCGGGGATAGCAATCAGCCCCAGCATTTT.

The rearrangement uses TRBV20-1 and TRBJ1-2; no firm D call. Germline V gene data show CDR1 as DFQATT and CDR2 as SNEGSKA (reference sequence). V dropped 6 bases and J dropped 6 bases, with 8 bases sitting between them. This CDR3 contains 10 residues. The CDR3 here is CSAVPDGYTF. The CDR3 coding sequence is TGCAGTGCCGTACCCGATGGCTACACCTTC.

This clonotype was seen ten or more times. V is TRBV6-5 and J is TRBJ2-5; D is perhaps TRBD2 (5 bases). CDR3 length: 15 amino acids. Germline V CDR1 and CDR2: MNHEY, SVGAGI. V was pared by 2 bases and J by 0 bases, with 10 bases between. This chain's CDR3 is CASSYRLDYQETQYF. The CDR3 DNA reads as TGTGCCAGCAGTTACCGGTTGGACTACCAAGAGACCCAGTACTTC.

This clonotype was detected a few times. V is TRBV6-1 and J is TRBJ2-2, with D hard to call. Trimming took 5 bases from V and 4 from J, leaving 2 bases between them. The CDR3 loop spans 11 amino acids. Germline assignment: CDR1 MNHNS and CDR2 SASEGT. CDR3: CASSFTGELFF. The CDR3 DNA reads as TGTGCCAGCAGTTTCACCGGGGAGCTGTTTTTT.

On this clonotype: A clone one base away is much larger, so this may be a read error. CDR3 protein: CSARSKEAQETQYF. CDR3 DNA sequence: TGCAGTGCTAGGTCAAAGGAGGCTCAAGAGACCCAGTACTTC. This chain links TRBV20-1 with TRBJ2-5; TRBD2 might be the D (5 bases). CDR1 is DFQATT and CDR2 is SNEGSKA in the germline V gene (reference sequence). The CDR3 length is 14 residues. Trimming stripped 3 bases from V and 2 bases from J, with 13 bases between.

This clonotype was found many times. The CDR3 here is CASSQQGPYGYTF. The CDR3 nucleotides are TGTGCCAGCAGCCAACAGGGCCCCTATGGCTACACCTTC. The J gene is TRBJ1-2, the V gene TRBV12-3 or TRBV12-4; D may be TRBD1 (6 bases). The germline V and J ends were trimmed by 6 bases and 4 bases, with 12 bases remaining between them. This CDR3 is built from 13 residues.

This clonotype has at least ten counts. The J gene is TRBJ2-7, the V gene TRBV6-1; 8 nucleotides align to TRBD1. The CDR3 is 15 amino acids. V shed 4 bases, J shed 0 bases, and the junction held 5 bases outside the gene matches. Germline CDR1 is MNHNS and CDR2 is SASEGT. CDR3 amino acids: CASSGTGQGSYEQYF. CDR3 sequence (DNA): TGTGCCAGCAGTGGTACCGGACAGGGCTCCTACGAGCAGTACTTC.

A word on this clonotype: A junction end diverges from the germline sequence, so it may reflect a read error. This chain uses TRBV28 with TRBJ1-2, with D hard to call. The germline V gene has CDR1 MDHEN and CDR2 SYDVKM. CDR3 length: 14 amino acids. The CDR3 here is CASSLLYPNYDYTF. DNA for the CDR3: TGTGCCAGCAGTTTGCTGTACCCAAACTATGACTACACCTTC.

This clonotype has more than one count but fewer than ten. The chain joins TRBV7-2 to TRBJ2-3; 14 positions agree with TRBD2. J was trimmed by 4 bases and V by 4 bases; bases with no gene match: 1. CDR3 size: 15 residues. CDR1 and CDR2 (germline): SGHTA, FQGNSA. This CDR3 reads CASSSGLAGADTQYF. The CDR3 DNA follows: TGTGCCAGCAGCTCGGGACTAGCGGGGGCAGATACGCAGTATTTT. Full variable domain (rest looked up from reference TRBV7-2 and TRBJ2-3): GAGVSQSPSNKVTEKGKDVELRCDPISGHTALYWYRQSLGQGLEFLIYFQGNSAPDKSGLPSDRFSAERTGGSVSTLTIQRTQQEDSAVYLCASSSGLAGADTQYFGPGTRLTVL.

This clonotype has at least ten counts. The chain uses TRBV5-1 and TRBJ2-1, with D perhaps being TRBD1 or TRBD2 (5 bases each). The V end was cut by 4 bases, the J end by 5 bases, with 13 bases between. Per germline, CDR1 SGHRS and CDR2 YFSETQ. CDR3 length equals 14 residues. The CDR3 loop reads CASSRGPGNNEQFF. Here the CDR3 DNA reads TGCGCCAGCAGCCGGGGACCCGGTAACAATGAGCAGTTCTTC.

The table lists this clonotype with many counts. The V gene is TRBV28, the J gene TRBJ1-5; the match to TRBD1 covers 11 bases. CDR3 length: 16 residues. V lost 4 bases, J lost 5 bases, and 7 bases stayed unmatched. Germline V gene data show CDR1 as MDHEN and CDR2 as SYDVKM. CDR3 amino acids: CASSSPDRGLYQPQHF. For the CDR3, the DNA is TGTGCCAGCAGTTCACCGGACAGGGGGCTTTATCAGCCCCAGCATTTT.